This entry concerns a single T cell receptor (beta chain). Its antigen is unidentified. TCRdb redid the calling of the 5' RACE reads with MiXCR, one entry per CDR3 protein. Of some 500,000 distinct CDR3 sequences listed, about 13% are singletons. This entry belongs to a study of T cells after yellow fever vaccination. Notes on the study in general: The secondary response was weaker but peaked faster, day 5 versus 15. Most clones from primary vaccination resurfaced after the booster (about 95% CD4, around 89% CD8). Some clonotypes, a small share, were shared between CD4 and CD8 compartments.

V gave up 4 bases and J gave up 5 bases, with 8 bases separating them. Per the germline V gene, CDR1 is SGHTA and CDR2 is FQGNSA. This CDR3 comprises 13 residues. The chain employs TRBV7-2 and TRBJ2-2, with D unresolved. This TCR came from a man aged 25 to 40 who received the YFV17D yellow fever vaccine. The sequenced sample was PBMCs, obtained on the day of the yellow fever booster vaccination. CDR3: CASSSKQTGELFF. CDR3 coding DNA: TGTGCCAGCAGCTCTAAGCAAACCGGGGAGCTGTTTTTT.